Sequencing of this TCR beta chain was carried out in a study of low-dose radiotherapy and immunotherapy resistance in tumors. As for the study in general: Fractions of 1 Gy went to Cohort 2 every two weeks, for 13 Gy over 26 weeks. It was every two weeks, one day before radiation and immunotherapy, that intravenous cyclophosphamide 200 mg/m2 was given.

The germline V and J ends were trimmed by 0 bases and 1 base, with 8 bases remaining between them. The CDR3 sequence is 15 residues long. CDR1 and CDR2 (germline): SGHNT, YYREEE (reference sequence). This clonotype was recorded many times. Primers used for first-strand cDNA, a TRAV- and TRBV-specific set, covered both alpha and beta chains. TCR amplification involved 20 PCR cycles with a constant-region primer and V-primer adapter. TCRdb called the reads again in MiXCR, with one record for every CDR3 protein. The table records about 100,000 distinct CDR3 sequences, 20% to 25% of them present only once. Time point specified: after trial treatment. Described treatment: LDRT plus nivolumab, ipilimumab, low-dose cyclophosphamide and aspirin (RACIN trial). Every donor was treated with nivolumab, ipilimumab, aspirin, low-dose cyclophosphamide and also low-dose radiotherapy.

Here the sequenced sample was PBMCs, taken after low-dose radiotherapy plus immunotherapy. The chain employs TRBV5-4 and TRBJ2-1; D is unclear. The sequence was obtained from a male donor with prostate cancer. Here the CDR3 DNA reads TGTGCCAGCAGCTTGGGGGCAGCTTCCTACAATGAGCAGTTCTTC. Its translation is CASSLGAASYNEQFF.